This T cell receptor beta chain emerged from a study of blood T cell repertoires in COVID-19. The ends lost 3 bases at V and 11 bases at J; junction bases unmatched: 8. Germline CDR1 SGHRS, CDR2 YFSETQ. This CDR3 is built from 14 residues. As originally analysed: Reference gene primer amplification gave estimated nucleated cell counts. Generated by immunoSEQ multiplex PCR, the TCRdb table keeps only in-frame clones and is missing some. The D gene and trimming were derived from the DNA, and the V and J assignments and clone size from that table. The sample consists of 95,000 or so clones, 80% to 90% of them appearing once. It was during active infection that Seattle patients were enrolled and then longitudinally followed.

Sequenced input: peripheral blood. This TCR was recovered from an elderly man with COVID-19, enrolled during active disease. The chain combines TRBV5-1 with TRBJ1-4; 9 bases line up with TRBD1. The DNA for the CDR3 is TGCGCCAGCAGCTCCGGGACAGGGAGGGACAAACTGTTTTTT. It encodes CASSSGTGRDKLFF.